One and the same sample provided the 25 T cell receptor beta chains below, sequenced in a study of blood T cell repertoires in COVID-19. TCRdb's table, derived via immunoSEQ multiplex PCR, lists solely in-frame clones and lacks some. This table holds over 200,000 clones, approximately 79% found once. Sequencing input: peripheral blood. All receptors derive from a human donor in a cohort sampled during active COVID-19.

The CDR3 nucleotides read TGCGCCAGCAGCCCGGGACAGGGATCAACTAATGAAAAACTGTTTTTT. Amino acid sequence: CASSPGQGSTNEKLFF. The V gene is TRBV5-1, the J gene TRBJ1-4; 9 bases match TRBD1. V lost 4 bases, J lost 0 bases, and 4 bases stayed unmatched. Germline V lookup: CDR1 SGHRS, CDR2 YFSETQ. The CDR3 has 16 residues.

The chain combines TRBV12-5 with TRBJ2-3; 10 nucleotides line up with TRBD2. Trimming cost V 2 bases and J 0 bases; bases outside gene matches: 8. CDR3 length equals 18 residues. CDR1 LGHNT and CDR2 FRNRAP come from the germline V gene. The CDR3 reads CASGLLPSGRSSTDTQYF. In nucleotides, the CDR3 is TGTGCTAGTGGTTTGCTTCCTAGCGGGAGATCTAGCACAGATACGCAGTATTTT.

This chain joins TRBV7-9 and TRBJ2-3; 11 nucleotides agree with TRBD2. CDR3 length equals 16 residues. J was trimmed by 2 bases and V by 5 bases; bases with no gene match: 6. Germline V lookup: CDR1 SEHNR, CDR2 FQNEAQ (reference sequence). This chain's CDR3 is CASSILAGGTTDTQYF. The CDR3 nucleotides are TGTGCCAGCAGCATTCTAGCGGGAGGAACCACAGATACGCAGTATTTT.

CDR3 DNA sequence: TGTGCCAGCAGCCAGGGACTTCGGAGCTCCTACGAGCAGTACTTC. Its protein product is CASSQGLRSSYEQYF. The chain carries TRBV4-2 and TRBJ2-7, with a tentative D call TRBD2 (6 bases). CDR3 length equals 15 residues. Germline-derived CDR1 and CDR2 are LGHNA and YNFKEQ. Trimming pared 3 bases from V and 0 bases from J, leaving 12 bases between.

The J gene is TRBJ2-1, the V gene TRBV7-9; D perhaps matches TRBD1 (5 bases). Germline V lookup: CDR1 SEHNR, CDR2 FQNEAQ (reference sequence). V was clipped by 2 bases and J by 8 bases, with 7 bases between them. The CDR3 is 12 amino acids. CDR3 DNA: TGTGCCAGCAGCTTAAGGGGATATGAGCAGTTCTTC. The encoded protein is CASSLRGYEQFF.

V usage is TRBV15 and J usage is TRBJ2-2; 10 bases fit TRBD2. This CDR3 comprises 16 residues. CDR1 and CDR2 from the germline V gene are LNHNV and YYDKDF (reference sequence). The V gene end was trimmed by 1 base and the J gene end by 7 bases; junction bases not matched to a gene: 6. The CDR3 nucleotides are TGTGCCACCAGCAGAGGGCTAGCGGGAGCTGGCGGGGAGCTGTTTTTT. Translation gives CATSRGLAGAGGELFF.

In this sample, this clone is medium-sized. The V and J genes are TRBV6-5 and TRBJ1-4, with D maybe TRBD1 (6 bases). Trimming removed 6 bases from V and 8 bases from J, with 13 bases in between. This CDR3 is built from 13 residues. Germline V gene lookup returns CDR1 MNHEY and CDR2 SVGAGI. CDR3 in DNA: TGTGCCAGCAGCAGGGACACTCTAGAAAAACTGTTTTTT. It codes for CASSRDTLEKLFF.

This sequence joins TRBV28 and TRBJ1-1; TRBD1 matches 8 bases. Germline CDR1 reads MDHEN; CDR2 reads SYDVKM. The CDR3 has 15 residues. Germline trimming cut 2 bases from V and 1 base from J; bases unmatched to any gene: 3. CDR3 in amino acids: CASSLQGAWNTEAFF. CDR3 in DNA: TGTGCCAGCAGTTTACAGGGGGCTTGGAACACTGAAGCTTTCTTT.

The V gene is TRBV20-1, the J gene TRBJ2-3; 8 bases match TRBD1. The V gene's germline CDR1 is DFQATT and CDR2 SNEGSKA (reference sequence). The CDR3 is made up of 14 amino acids. V gave up 3 bases and J gave up 0 bases; unmatched junction bases: 2. CDR3 coding DNA: TGCAGTGCTAGTAGGGACAGGAGCACAGATACGCAGTATTTT. Translation gives CSASRDRSTDTQYF.

The genes are TRBV5-1 and TRBJ2-2, with a weak D call TRBD2 (5 bases). Trimming left V 0 bases short and J 0 bases short, with 6 bases between. Germline V lookup: CDR1 SGHRS, CDR2 YFSETQ. This CDR3 region has 15 residues. In nucleotides, the CDR3 is TGCGCCAGCAGCTTGGTGGGAGCGAACACCGGGGAGCTGTTTTTT. It is translated as CASSLVGANTGELFF. Drawing the rest from reference TRBV5-1 and TRBJ2-2, the complete variable domain is KAGVTQTPRYLIKTRGQQVTLSCSPISGHRSVSWYQQTPGQGLQFLFEYFSETQRNKGNFPGRFSGRQFSNSRSEMNVSTLELGDSALYLCASSLVGANTGELFFGEGSRLTVL.

This chain connects TRBV7-2 to TRBJ1-2; D might be TRBD1 (6 bases). This CDR3 is built from 16 residues. Trimming took 4 bases from V and 0 from J, leaving 15 bases between them. Germline CDR1 is SGHTA and CDR2 is FQGNSA. In DNA form, the CDR3 reads TGTGCCAGCAGCTCCCCTCTAGGGGGGGCTAACTATGGCTACACCTTC. Protein: CASSSPLGGANYGYTF.

In its sample, this clone was seen once. This chain joins TRBV27 and TRBJ1-2, with D perhaps TRBD1 (5 bases). The germline V and J ends were trimmed by 7 bases and 1 base, with 22 bases remaining between them. This CDR3 is 17 amino acids long. Germline values: CDR1 MNHEY, CDR2 SMNVEV (reference sequence). The CDR3 DNA reads as TGTGCCAGCACTAAAGGGCTGGGGCAGGGTCATAACTATGGCTACACCTTC. Translating it yields CASTKGLGQGHNYGYTF.

The chain employs TRBV2 and TRBJ2-7; D unclear. Germline loops: CDR1 SNHLY, CDR2 FYNNEI. The CDR3 runs to 14 residues. V shed 5 bases and J shed 2 bases, with 13 bases lying between them. The CDR3 nucleotides are TGTGCCAGCAGTCCAGGCACAGAGACCTACGAGCAGTACTTC. It translates to CASSPGTETYEQYF.

On this clone: Given a much more abundant clone one base away, this may be a read error. Other DNA sequences of this sample code for an identical CDR3. The chain carries TRBV6-5 and TRBJ1-6; D not certain. V was shortened by 2 bases and J by 0 bases, with 8 bases between the two germline ends. The CDR3 has 16 amino acids. Looked up from germline, CDR1 is MNHEY and CDR2 is SVGAGI. Here the CDR3 DNA reads TGTGCCAGCAGTTACGGCGGTAGCTCCTATAATTCACCCCTCCACTTT. Residues: CASSYGGSSYNSPLHF.

The V gene is TRBV6-2 or TRBV6-3, the J gene TRBJ1-5, with no clear D. The CDR3 sequence is 15 residues long. Germline V gene lookup returns CDR1 MNHEY and CDR2 SVGEGT. Between the trimmed V and J ends, which lost 0 bases and 6 bases, there was a span of 12 bases. Written as DNA, the CDR3 is TGTGCCAGCAGTTACTCGGGCACGCTTTCTCAGCCCCAGCATTTT. This encodes CASSYSGTLSQPQHF.

The rearrangement uses TRBV7-9 and TRBJ2-7; maybe TRBD1 (5 bases). Germline V CDR1 and CDR2: SEHNR, FQNEAQ (reference sequence). The V and J ends lost 4 bases and 1 base respectively, with 11 bases between them. The CDR3 is 14 amino acids. The CDR3 is CASSWGGVSYEQYF. The DNA of the CDR3 is TGTGCCAGCAGCTGGGGCGGAGTTTCCTACGAGCAGTACTTC.

The chain combines TRBV28 with TRBJ1-1; 7 bases are shared with TRBD1. Trimming at V came to 4 bases and at J to 4 bases, leaving 6 bases not matched to a gene. CDR1 and CDR2 (germline): MDHEN, SYDVKM. CDR3 length: 14 amino acids. The DNA of the CDR3 is TGTGCCAGCAGTTCCCCGGGACAGTTCACTGAAGCTTTCTTT. It translates to CASSSPGQFTEAFF.

The chain is built from TRBV5-1 and TRBJ1-1; D is unclear. Trimming shortened V by 0 bases and J by 0 bases, and 6 bases separated the two germline ends. CDR3 length equals 14 residues. CDR1 and CDR2 from the germline V gene are SGHRS and YFSETQ. The CDR3 DNA reads as TGCGCCAGCAGCTTGGACGGGATGAACACTGAAGCTTTCTTT. Amino acids: CASSLDGMNTEAFF.

V gene TRBV7-2 combines with J gene TRBJ2-7; the match to TRBD1 covers 7 bases. V was pared by 1 base and J by 5 bases, with 5 bases of the junction left unmatched. Germline assignment: CDR1 SGHTA and CDR2 FQGNSA. This CDR3 spans 14 amino acids. CDR3 protein: CASSLVGQKHEQYF. CDR3 coding DNA: TGTGCCAGCAGCTTAGTGGGACAGAAACACGAGCAGTACTTC.

The chain employs TRBV28 and TRBJ2-7, with 7 bases identical to TRBD1. The junction had 8 bases not matched to a gene; V was cut back by 3 bases and J by 6 bases. The germline V gene has CDR1 MDHEN and CDR2 SYDVKM. The CDR3 totals 14 residues. Written as DNA, the CDR3 is TGTGCCAGCAGTTTTACAGGGGTGGATCGCGAGCAGTACTTC. It yields the protein CASSFTGVDREQYF.

The chain combines TRBV19 with TRBJ2-2, with 10 bases identical to TRBD2. Germline assignment: CDR1 LNHDA and CDR2 SQIVND (reference sequence). This CDR3 has 20 amino acids. Trimming cost V 6 bases and J 4 bases; bases outside gene matches: 20. This CDR3 reads CASRPYPNPSGRVGTGELFF. CDR3 DNA: TGTGCCAGTAGGCCTTACCCAAACCCTAGCGGGAGAGTAGGCACCGGGGAGCTGTTTTTT.

This chain uses TRBV18 with TRBJ1-4, with D perhaps TRBD1 (5 bases). CDR1 KGHSH and CDR2 LQKENI come from the germline V gene. CDR3 length equals 13 residues. V lost 4 bases and J lost 2, with 5 bases in between. CDR3 amino acids: CASSQGTNEKLFF. As DNA, the CDR3 is TGTGCCAGCTCACAGGGGACTAATGAAAAACTGTTTTTT.

The gene calls are TRBV6-2 or TRBV6-3 and TRBJ2-1, with 15 bases matching TRBD2. The germline gives CDR1 MNHEY, CDR2 SVGEGT. The CDR3 is 15 amino acids. The V gene end was trimmed by 6 bases and the J gene end by 9 bases; junction bases not matched to a gene: 6. The CDR3, as DNA: TGTGCCAGCAGCTGGACTAGCGGGAGGGCCGGTGAGCAGTTCTTC. This codes for CASSWTSGRAGEQFF.

The genes are TRBV27 and TRBJ1-3; tentative D call: TRBD1 (5 bases). Trimming took 5 bases from V and 2 from J, leaving 7 bases between them. The V gene's germline CDR1 is MNHEY and CDR2 SMNVEV (reference sequence). This CDR3 is built from 13 residues. CDR3 loop: CASSPRAGNTIYF. The DNA for the CDR3 is TGTGCCAGCAGTCCCAGGGCTGGAAACACCATATATTTT.

The chain has TRBV10-1 and TRBJ2-1; TRBD2 is a possible D gene (6 bases). Trimming left V 2 bases short and J 4 bases short, with 9 bases between. This CDR3 is built from 14 residues. Germline lookup yields CDR1 WNHNN and CDR2 SYGVQD (reference sequence). DNA of the CDR3: TGCGCCAGCAGTGAGCTAGCGAGTTACAATGAGCAGTTCTTC. Protein product: CASSELASYNEQFF.